This T cell receptor beta chain was retrieved from a study of blood T cell repertoires in COVID-19. The method was immunoSEQ multiplex PCR; TCRdb's version includes in-frame clones alone and lacks a portion of them. The sample records some 270,000 clones, about 90% being singletons. Residents of 20 to 25 US areas, aged about 18 to 95 years, made up the participants. A COVID-19 case was met by exposed participants within 2 weeks before study entry. Germline V CDR1 and CDR2: MDHEN, SYDVKM. The CDR3 contains 17 residues. The V end lost 6 bases, the J end lost 6 bases, and 23 bases lay between the germline ends.

The sequence derives from a woman in her forties who had been exposed to COVID-19. The chain carries TRBV28 and TRBJ2-2, with D maybe TRBD1 (5 bases). Sequenced material: PBMCs or T cells enriched from blood (not recorded which). CDR3 residues: CASRPGQGNWLSGELFF. CDR3 sequence (DNA): TGTGCCAGCAGACCGGGTCAGGGAAACTGGCTTTCCGGGGAGCTGTTTTTT.